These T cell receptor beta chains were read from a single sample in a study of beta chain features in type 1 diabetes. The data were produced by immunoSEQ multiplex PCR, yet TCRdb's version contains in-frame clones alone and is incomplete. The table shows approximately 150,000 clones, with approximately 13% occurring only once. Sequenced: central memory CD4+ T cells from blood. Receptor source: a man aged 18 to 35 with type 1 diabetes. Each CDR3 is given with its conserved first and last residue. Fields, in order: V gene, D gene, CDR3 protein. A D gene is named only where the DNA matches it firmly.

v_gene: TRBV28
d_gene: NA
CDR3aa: CASSLKSAYGYTF

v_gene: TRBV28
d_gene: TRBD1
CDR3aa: CASPPAGRGATEAFF

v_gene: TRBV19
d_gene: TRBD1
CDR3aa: CASSPTDREETQYF

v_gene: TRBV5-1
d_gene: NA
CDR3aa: CASSLDTGTTTYGYTF

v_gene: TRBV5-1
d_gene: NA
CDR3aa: CASSLEWTAGTEAFF

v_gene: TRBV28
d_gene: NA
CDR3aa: CATTLTGIPVFGYTF

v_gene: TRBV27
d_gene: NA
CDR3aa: CASSSGRLTTDTQYF

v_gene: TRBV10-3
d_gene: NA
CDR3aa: CAISESKFRKYF

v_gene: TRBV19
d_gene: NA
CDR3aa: CASRGGLTYEQYF

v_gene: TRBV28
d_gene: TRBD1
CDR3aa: CASSPTGTGDTGELFF

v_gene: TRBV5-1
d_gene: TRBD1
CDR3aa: CASSLAFLQGSSYNEQFF

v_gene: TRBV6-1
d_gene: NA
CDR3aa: CASSDGWTEQYF

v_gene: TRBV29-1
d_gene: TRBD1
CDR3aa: CRVVQGAGVAEAFF

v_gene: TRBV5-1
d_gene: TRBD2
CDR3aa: CASSLTTSGGLEQYF

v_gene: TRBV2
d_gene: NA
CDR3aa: CASSEGRLSANVLTF

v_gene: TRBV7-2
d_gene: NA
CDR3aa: CASSLAAYNEQFF

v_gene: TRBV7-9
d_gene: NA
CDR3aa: CASTRDLREQYF

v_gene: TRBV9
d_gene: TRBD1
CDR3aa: CASSVGGTGGSPLHF

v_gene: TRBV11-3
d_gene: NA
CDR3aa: CASSLDAGLQETQYF

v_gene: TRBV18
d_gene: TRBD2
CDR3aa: CASSPSGGAGNEQFF

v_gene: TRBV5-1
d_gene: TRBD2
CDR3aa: CASSLPGTTETQYF

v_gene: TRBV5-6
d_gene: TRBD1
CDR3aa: CASSTDRGRNTEAFF

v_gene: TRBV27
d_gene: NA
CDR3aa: CASGRRSEKLFF

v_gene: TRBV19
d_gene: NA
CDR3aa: CASSPDGGGTYGYTF

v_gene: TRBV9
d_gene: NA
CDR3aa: CASRGSYEQYF

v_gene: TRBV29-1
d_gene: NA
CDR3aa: CSVVLRGGSNQPQHF

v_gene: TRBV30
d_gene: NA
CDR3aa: CAWARDSNQPQHF

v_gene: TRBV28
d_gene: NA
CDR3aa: CASRTGKETQYF

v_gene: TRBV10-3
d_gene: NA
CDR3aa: CAISGGQSNEKLFF

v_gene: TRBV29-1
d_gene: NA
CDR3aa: CSVSGTNYGYTF

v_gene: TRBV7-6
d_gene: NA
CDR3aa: CSSSLGEPGGGNTIYF

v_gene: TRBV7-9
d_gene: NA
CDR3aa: CAGRLAGQETQYF

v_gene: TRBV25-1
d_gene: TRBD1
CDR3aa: CASSPPGQGWHGYTF

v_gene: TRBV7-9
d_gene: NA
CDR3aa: CASIQSAWGEKLFF

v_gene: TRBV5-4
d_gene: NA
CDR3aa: CASSFLTGSGANVLTF

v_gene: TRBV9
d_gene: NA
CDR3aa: CASSVGPIQETQYF

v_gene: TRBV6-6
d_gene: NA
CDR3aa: CATRSGETTDTQYF

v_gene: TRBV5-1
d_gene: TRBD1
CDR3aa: CASRQGANNQPQHF

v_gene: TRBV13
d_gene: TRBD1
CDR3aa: CASSLADRGTEAFF

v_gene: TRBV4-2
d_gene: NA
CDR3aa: CASSQGRSTTYNEQFF

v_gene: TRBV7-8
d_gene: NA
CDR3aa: CASSLRTGGDTEAFF

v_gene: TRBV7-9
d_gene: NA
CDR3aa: CASSPQETYGYTF